Listed below are T cell receptor beta chains from one sample, sequenced in a study of cytomegalovirus exposure and HLA in healthy donors. Data came from immunoSEQ multiplex PCR; TCRdb stores just in-frame clones and leaves some out. Of approximately 140,000 clones detected, about 80% appear once; the ten largest clones hold less than 2%. Input material: PBMCs. The receptors derive from a woman in her 40s in good health and CMV-seronegative. The CDR3 runs from the conserved cysteine through the conserved F or W. The D gene is left open where the match is weak. Size values are once, few and many counts, or a class for expanded clones, and some rows have none.

>TRBJ1-2|TRBV28|-|-
TGTGCCAGCAGTTTACAGGGAACCTATGGCTACACCTTC
CASSLQGTYGYTF
>TRBJ1-2|TRBV10-1|-|-
TGCGCCAGCAATTTACAGGGTCGTACGTATGGCTACACCTTC
CASNLQGRTYGYTF
>TRBJ1-3|TRBV7-9|-|-
TGTGCCAGCAGCCCGGAGGTGCTGGGGAAGTCTGGAAACACCATATATTTT
CASSPEVLGKSGNTIYF
>TRBJ2-7|TRBV4-3|-|-
TGCGCCAGCAGCCAACTTATTGCCCCACACTACGAGCAGTACTTC
CASSQLIAPHYEQYF
>TRBJ1-1|TRBV6-5|-|TRBD1
TGTGCCAGCAGTTCCGACAGGGGTCCTATGAACACTGAAGCTTTCTTT
CASSSDRGPMNTEAFF
>TRBJ2-5|TRBV9|-|TRBD2
TGTGCCAGCAGCGCGACTAGCGGGAGTCCGGAGACCCAGTACTTC
CASSATSGSPETQYF
>TRBJ1-3|TRBV10-1|-|-
TGCGCCAGGGGCCAGGGGTCAGGAAACACCATATATTTT
CARGQGSGNTIYF
>TRBJ2-5|TRBV28|few|-
TGTGCCAGCAGTTTCCGAGGAGAGACCCAGTACTTC
CASSFRGETQYF
>TRBJ2-1|TRBV7-8|-|-
TGTGCCAGCAGCTTGTTGATTGCCAGGTCGTACAATGAGCAGTTCTTC
CASSLLIARSYNEQFF
>TRBJ1-1|TRBV5-1|-|-
TGCGCCAGCAGCTTGGCCCTAGAGAGGAAATCGAACACTGAAGCTTTCTTT
CASSLALERKSNTEAFF
>TRBJ2-4|TRBV27|-|-
TGTGCCAGCAGTTTAAGGGGCCAGGGCCAAGCCAAAAACATTCAGTACTTC
CASSLRGQGQAKNIQYF
>TRBJ2-1|TRBV4-3|-|-
TGCGCCAGCAGCCACACCGACAGCTCCTACAATGAGCAGTTCTTC
CASSHTDSSYNEQFF
>TRBJ2-1|TRBV7-2|-|TRBD1
TGTGCCAGCAGCTCGGGGACAGGACCCTACAATGAGCAGTTCTTC
CASSSGTGPYNEQFF
>TRBJ1-4|TRBV2|-|TRBD1
TGTGCCAGCAATGGGCAGGGGGCGGGAAAACTGTTTTTT
CASNGQGAGKLFF
>TRBJ2-1|TRBV28|-|-
TGTGCCAGCAGTTCGGGGACATTTCGCGGGAGTGAGCAGTTCTTC
CASSSGTFRGSEQFF
>TRBJ1-2|TRBV28|-|TRBD1
TGTGCCAGCACCTGGACAGGTTCAGGCGGGGGCTACACCTTC
CASTWTGSGGGYTF
>TRBJ1-2|TRBV5-6|once|TRBD1
TGTGCCAGCAGCTTGGCCGGACAGGGGGGCTATGGCTACACCTTC
CASSLAGQGGYGYTF
>TRBJ2-1|TRBV4-2|-|-
TGTGCCAGCAGCCAAGGAAGGAGCTCCTACAATGAGCAGTTCTTC
CASSQGRSSYNEQFF
>TRBJ2-3|TRBV30|-|-
TGTGCCTGGAGTGTAGGGGGGGGTGCAGATACGCAGTATTTT
CAWSVGGGADTQYF
>TRBJ2-5|TRBV2|once|TRBD1
TGTGCCAGCAGTGAGGCCAGACGGACAGGGGAGACCCAGTACTTC
CASSEARRTGETQYF
>TRBJ2-6|TRBV7-6|-|TRBD1
TGTGCCAGCAGTTACCTACCCTTGACAGGGACTGGGGCCAACGTCCTGACTTTC
CASSYLPLTGTGANVLTF
>TRBJ1-4|TRBV10-3|-|-
TGTGCCATCAGTGAACAGGCCCAGCGGGGTGAAAAACTGTTTTTT
CAISEQAQRGEKLFF
>TRBJ1-2|TRBV7-3|-|-
TGTGCCAGCGCTCGTCAGGGGCAGGGTGTATATGGCTACACCTTC
CASARQGQGVYGYTF
>TRBJ2-3|TRBV27|-|-
TGTGCCAGCCGGGTTCAGGGCTTCACAGATACGCAGTATTTT
CASRVQGFTDTQYF
>TRBJ2-7|TRBV28|-|-
TGTGCCAGCAGGTCCCCAGCCTACGAGCAGTACTTC
CASRSPAYEQYF
>TRBJ2-2|TRBV9|-|TRBD2
TGTGCCAGCAGCGTAGGGGTCCGAAGATATTCAGGACTAGCGGAAGATTGGACCGGGGAGCTGTTTTTT
CASSVGVRRYSGLAEDWTGELFF
>TRBJ1-3|TRBV7-6|-|-
TGTGCCAGCAGCTTAGATGAGATTTTCTCTGGAAACACCATATATTTT
CASSLDEIFSGNTIYF
>TRBJ2-7|TRBV7-3|-|TRBD1
TGTGCCAGCAGCTTAGACAGGGGCCGGGAGCAGTACTTC
CASSLDRGREQYF
>TRBJ1-1|TRBV15|once|-
TGTGCCACCAGCAGAGTTGAGCCCCCGAGTGCTTTCTTT
CATSRVEPPSAFF
>TRBJ2-3|TRBV5-1|-|TRBD1
TGCGCCAGCAGCCCGGGACAGTCTAGCACAGATACGCAGTATTTT
CASSPGQSSTDTQYF
>TRBJ1-1|TRBV6-5|-|TRBD1
TGTGCCAGCAGGGACAGGCTAAAGAACACTGAAGCTTTCTTT
CASRDRLKNTEAFF
>TRBJ2-1|TRBV7-3|-|TRBD2
TGTGCCAGCGGACCGGGACTAGCTACCCATGAGCAGTTCTTC
CASGPGLATHEQFF
>TRBJ2-2|TRBV4-2|-|-
TGTGCCAGCAGCCAAGACGAGAAGGAGTGGTACACCGGGGAGCTGTTTTTT
CASSQDEKEWYTGELFF
>TRBJ2-6|TRBV18|-|-
TGTGCCAGCTCACGTTCCGGGGGGCCCGGGGCCAACGTCCTGACTTTC
CASSRSGGPGANVLTF
>TRBJ1-2|TRBV4-1|-|TRBD1
TGCGCCAGCAGCCGTCCGGGACAGGGTCTAGGCGGCTACACCTTC
CASSRPGQGLGGYTF
>TRBJ2-7|TRBV5-5|-|TRBD1
TGTGCCAGCAGCTTCGGAAGGGACAGGGGCTACGAGCAGTACTTC
CASSFGRDRGYEQYF
>TRBJ2-1|TRBV10-3|-|-
TGTGCCATCAGTGAGTCCCCCGGTGGTTCCTACAATGAGCAGTTCTTC
CAISESPGGSYNEQFF
>TRBJ1-6|TRBV4-2|-|TRBD1
TGTGCCAGCAGCCAAGAGAAGGGGGCGGATTATAATTCACCCCTCCACTTT
CASSQEKGADYNSPLHF
>TRBJ1-1|TRBV9|-|-
TGTGCCAGCAGCGACCTATTAACAGGGATGGGCACTGAAGCTTTCTTT
CASSDLLTGMGTEAFF
>TRBJ2-3|TRBV29-1|-|TRBD1
TGCAGCGCAAGGGACAGGACTACAGATACGCAGTATTTT
CSARDRTTDTQYF
>TRBJ1-2|TRBV20-1|-|-
TGCAGTGCTAGAGAGGAGGTCGGCTACACCTTC
CSAREEVGYTF
>TRBJ2-7|TRBV27|few|-
TGTGCCAGCAGTCCGATCGACAGCTACGAGCAGTACTTC
CASSPIDSYEQYF
>TRBJ1-1|TRBV7-9|-|-
TGTTCCAGCAGCTTATCCGGCACTGAAGCTTTCTTT
CSSSLSGTEAFF